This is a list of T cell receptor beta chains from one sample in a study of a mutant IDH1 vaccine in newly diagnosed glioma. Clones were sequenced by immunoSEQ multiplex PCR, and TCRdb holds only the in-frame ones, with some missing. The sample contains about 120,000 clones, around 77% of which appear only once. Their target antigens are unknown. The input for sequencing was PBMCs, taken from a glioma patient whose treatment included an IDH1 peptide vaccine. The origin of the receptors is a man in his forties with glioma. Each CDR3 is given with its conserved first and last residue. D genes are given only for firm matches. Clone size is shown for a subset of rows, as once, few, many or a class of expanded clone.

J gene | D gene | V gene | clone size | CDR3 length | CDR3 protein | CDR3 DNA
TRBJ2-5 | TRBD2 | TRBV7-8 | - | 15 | CASSFGLAGVETQYF | TGTGCCAGCAGCTTCGGACTAGCGGGAGTGGAGACCCAGTACTTC
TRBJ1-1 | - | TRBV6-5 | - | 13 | CASSPLGALGAFF | TGTGCCAGCAGTCCCCTTGGGGCCCTCGGAGCTTTCTTT
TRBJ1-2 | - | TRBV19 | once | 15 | CASSPGLTSNYGYTF | TGTGCCAGTAGTCCGGGGCTTACATCTAACTATGGCTACACCTTC
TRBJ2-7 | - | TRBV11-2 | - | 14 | CASSLGQGISEQYF | TGTGCCAGCAGCTTAGGGCAGGGGATAAGTGAGCAGTACTTC
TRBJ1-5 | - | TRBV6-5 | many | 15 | CASKKGVYSNQPQHF | TGTGCCAGTAAGAAGGGGGTTTATAGCAATCAGCCCCAGCATTTT
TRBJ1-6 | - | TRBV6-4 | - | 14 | CASSDMAWGSPLHF | TGTGCCAGCAGTGATATGGCTTGGGGGTCACCCCTCCACTTT
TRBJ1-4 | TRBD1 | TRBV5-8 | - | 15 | CASSLSRGPREKLFF | TGTGCCAGCAGCTTGTCCAGGGGGCCAAGGGAAAAACTGTTTTTT
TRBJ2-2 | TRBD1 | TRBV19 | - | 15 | CASMLGTANTGELFF | TGTGCCAGTATGTTGGGGACAGCGAACACCGGGGAGCTGTTTTTT
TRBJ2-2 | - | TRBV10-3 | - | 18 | CAISESAEKFANTGELFF | TGTGCCATCAGTGAGTCTGCGGAAAAGTTCGCGAACACCGGGGAGCTGTTTTTT
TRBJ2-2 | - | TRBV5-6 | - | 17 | CASSLGFGGRFAGELFF | TGTGCCAGCAGCTTGGGTTTCGGAGGACGGTTCGCCGGGGAGCTGTTTTTT
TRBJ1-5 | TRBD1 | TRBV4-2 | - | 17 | CASSPRTGGFSNQPQHF | TGTGCCAGCAGCCCGCGGACAGGGGGCTTTAGCAATCAGCCCCAGCATTTT
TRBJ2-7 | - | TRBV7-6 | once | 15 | CASSSRGELTYEQYF | TGTGCCAGCAGCTCGAGGGGGGAATTAACGTACGAGCAGTACTTC
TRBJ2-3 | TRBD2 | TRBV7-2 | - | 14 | CASSWGLAGDTQYF | TGTGCCAGCAGCTGGGGACTAGCGGGAGATACGCAGTATTTT
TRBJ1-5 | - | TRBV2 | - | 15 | CASSGGRGFDQPQHF | TGTGCCAGCAGCGGAGGCCGGGGCTTCGATCAGCCCCAGCATTTT
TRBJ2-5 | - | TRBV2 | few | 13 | CASSEGGKETQYF | TGTGCCAGCAGTGAAGGGGGGAAAGAGACCCAGTACTTC
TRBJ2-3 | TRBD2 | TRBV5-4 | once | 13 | CASSTGLAPTQYF | TGTGCCAGCAGCACAGGACTAGCTCCTACGCAGTATTTT